The 21 T cell receptor beta chains given below trace back to one sample, sequenced in a study of T cell changes during pregnancy in multiple sclerosis. Method: immunoSEQ multiplex PCR; TCRdb's copy keeps in-frame clones and lacks some. The data contain tens of thousands of clones, 90% to 95% of them singletons. The source material was peripheral blood, sampled in the first trimester of pregnancy. The source is a female donor in good health, enrolled as a control in a pregnancy study.

The CDR3 region is CASSLGGVEKLFF. DNA of the CDR3: TGTGCCAGCAGCTTAGGGGGGGTTGAAAAACTGTTTTTT. The chain carries TRBV7-2 and TRBJ1-4, with D possibly matching TRBD1 (5 bases). Germline V CDR1 and CDR2: SGHTA, FQGNSA. Trimming took off 1 base at V and 7 bases at J, with 7 bases between the two ends. The length of the CDR3 is 13 residues.

The chain couples TRBV2 to TRBJ2-5, with 7 bases matching TRBD1. This CDR3 has 15 amino acids. With 4 bases clipped from V and 4 bases from J, the junction kept 9 bases outside the gene matches. CDR1 and CDR2 (germline): SNHLY, FYNNEI. CDR3 sequence reads: CASSALGTEGETQYF. CDR3 sequence (DNA): TGTGCCAGCAGTGCCCTCGGGACAGAAGGAGAGACCCAGTACTTC.

The rearrangement uses TRBV6-1 and TRBJ2-7; maybe TRBD2 (6 bases). Germline assignment: CDR1 MNHNS and CDR2 SASEGT. Trimming stripped 11 bases from V and 0 bases from J, with 14 bases between. The CDR3 has 13 residues. In DNA form, the CDR3 reads TGTGCCGCCGAGGAGGGCGACTCCTACGAGCAGTACTTC. The encoded protein is CAAEEGDSYEQYF.

This chain links TRBV5-1 with TRBJ2-5; 8 nucleotides match TRBD2. Trimming at V came to 0 bases and at J to 5 bases, leaving 6 bases not matched to a gene. This CDR3 contains 15 residues. Germline-derived CDR1 and CDR2 are SGHRS and YFSETQ. CDR3 amino acids: CASSLGDSGTETQYF. Here the CDR3 DNA reads TGCGCCAGCAGCTTGGGGGATAGCGGGACGGAGACCCAGTACTTC.

This clone came up once. The V gene is TRBV4-1, the J gene TRBJ2-7, with D possibly TRBD1 on 6 matching bases. Trimming stripped 4 bases from V and 3 bases from J, with 16 bases between. This CDR3 is 15 amino acids long. Germline V gene data show CDR1 as MGHRA and CDR2 as YSYEKL. The CDR3 protein is CASSPARDIYYEQYF. The DNA of the CDR3 is TGCGCCAGCAGCCCGGCCCGGGACATCTACTACGAGCAGTACTTC.

The V gene is TRBV7-8, the J gene TRBJ2-3, with TRBD2 matching over 7 bases. The CDR3 has 21 amino acids. V shed 4 bases and J 1 base; nucleotides not matched to a gene: 23. CDR1 is SGHVS, CDR2 FQNEAQ, per germline. The CDR3 DNA follows: TGTGCCAGCAGCTCACCACGGCCCCTCGCCCGCGCTACTAGCGGCACAGATACGCAGTATTTT. The encoded protein is CASSSPRPLARATSGTDTQYF.

The chain recombines TRBV5-4 with TRBJ2-1; 8 bases are shared with TRBD2. The junction had 5 bases not matched to a gene; V was cut back by 0 bases and J by 6 bases. The V gene's germline CDR1 is SGHNT and CDR2 YYREEE (reference sequence). This CDR3 contains 15 residues. DNA of the CDR3: TGTGCCAGCAGCTTGGCGGGAGGGCCGATCAATGAGCAGTTCTTC. This encodes CASSLAGGPINEQFF.

This clone was counted ten times or more. Written as DNA, the CDR3 is TGTGCCAGCAGTGAAATCCTGACTAGCGGTAGCACAGATACGCAGTATTTT. It codes for CASSEILTSGSTDTQYF. The chain uses TRBV25-1 and TRBJ2-3; 9 nucleotides align to TRBD2. There are 17 residues in the CDR3. The germline gives CDR1 MGHDK, CDR2 SYGVNS. V was clipped by 2 bases and J by 0 bases; unmatched bases: 6.

V is TRBV15 and J is TRBJ2-1, with 13 positions matching TRBD2. V shed 3 bases, J shed 7 bases, and the junction held 9 bases outside the gene matches. The CDR3 runs to 17 residues. CDR1 is LNHNV and CDR2 is YYDKDF in the germline V gene (reference sequence). The DNA for the CDR3 is TGTGCCACCAGCAGCGATCCGGGACTAGCGGGAATGAATGAGCAGTTCTTC. This translates into CATSSDPGLAGMNEQFF.

V usage is TRBV25-1 and J usage is TRBJ2-1; 7 positions agree with TRBD1. The CDR3 length is 15 residues. Trimming removed 2 bases from V and 5 bases from J; junction bases left unmatched: 6. Germline values: CDR1 MGHDK, CDR2 SYGVNS. The CDR3 DNA is TGTGCCAGCAGTGAACCCCGACAGGGAGACAATGAGCAGTTCTTC. Protein sequence: CASSEPRQGDNEQFF.

V gene TRBV28 combines with J gene TRBJ1-2; weak D call: TRBD1 (6 bases). Germline V CDR1 and CDR2: MDHEN, SYDVKM. This CDR3 spans 19 amino acids. Trimming removed 10 bases from V and 1 base from J, with 31 bases in between. Written as DNA, the CDR3 is TGTGCCACGAACAACCAACAGGGAAAACAGGGCCCTGGTAACTATGGCTACACCTTC. As protein: CATNNQQGKQGPGNYGYTF.

This chain connects TRBV2 to TRBJ2-7, with TRBD1 as a possible D gene (6 bases). V was shortened by 3 bases and J by 5 bases, with 14 bases between the two germline ends. Germline CDR1 and CDR2: SNHLY and FYNNEI. The CDR3 consists of 14 residues. CDR3 residues: CASSDWNRADEQYF. CDR3 DNA: TGTGCCAGCAGTGATTGGAACAGGGCAGACGAGCAGTACTTC.

The chain has TRBV6-1 and TRBJ1-2; D remains ambiguous. The CDR3 spans 14 residues. From germline, CDR1 is MNHNS and CDR2 SASEGT. V gave up 4 bases and J gave up 5 bases, with 14 bases separating them. In DNA, the CDR3 is TGTGCCAGCAGTGGCCGGGAGTATTGGTATGGCTACACCTTC. Its translation is CASSGREYWYGYTF.

This chain uses TRBV7-9 with TRBJ2-7, with D uncertain. Trimming took off 0 bases at V and 6 bases at J, with 9 bases between the two ends. This CDR3 has 13 amino acids. Germline CDR1 SEHNR, CDR2 FQNEAQ (reference sequence). CDR3 in amino acids: CASSLADSGEQYF. The CDR3 DNA follows: TGTGCCAGCAGCTTAGCCGATTCGGGCGAGCAGTACTTC.

This chain joins TRBV30 and TRBJ2-7; 11 nucleotides match TRBD2. Germline CDR1 is GTSNPN and CDR2 is SVGIG (reference sequence). The CDR3 spans 16 residues. The ends lost 4 bases at V and 4 bases at J; junction bases unmatched: 12. CDR3 coding DNA: TGTGCCTGGACCCCCGGGACTAGCGGAGTTCCTTACGAGCAGTACTTC. Its translation is CAWTPGTSGVPYEQYF.

The CDR3: CASTYSGSGTGELFF. DNA of the CDR3: TGTGCCAGTACTTATAGCGGGAGTGGGACCGGGGAGCTGTTTTTT. The chain has TRBV6-6 and TRBJ2-2; 9 bases are shared with TRBD2. The germline V gene has CDR1 MNHNY and CDR2 SVGAGI (reference sequence). CDR3 length: 15 amino acids. The V segment lost 9 bases and the J segment 5 bases; nucleotides outside the gene matches: 10.

V and J are TRBV29-1 and TRBJ2-3; TRBD1 might be the D (5 bases). The germline V gene has CDR1 SQVTM and CDR2 ANQGSEA. The CDR3 totals 11 residues. V was shortened by 7 bases and J by 10 bases, with 15 bases between the two germline ends. CDR3 nucleotide sequence: TGCAGCGCTGGACCTCAGGGTTCGCAGTATTTT. This sequence encodes CSAGPQGSQYF.

This chain uses TRBV7-2 with TRBJ2-7; possible D gene TRBD1, 6 bases. The CDR3 runs to 14 residues. Looked up from germline, CDR1 is SGHTA and CDR2 is FQGNSA. V gave up 4 bases and J gave up 6 bases, with 16 bases separating them. The CDR3 coding sequence is TGTGCCAGCAGCTCCAACCAGGGGAGAGGCGAGCAGTACTTC. Translated, it gives CASSSNQGRGEQYF.

A remark on this clone: A junction boundary mismatches the germline segment, possibly from a read error. The chain carries TRBV27 and TRBJ2-1; D is undetermined. CDR3 length equals 15 residues. The germline V gene has CDR1 MNHEY and CDR2 SMNVEV (reference sequence). The CDR3: CASSYEEPSHNEQFF. In DNA form, the CDR3 reads TGTGCCAGCAGTTACGAGGAACCCTCCCACAATGAGCAGTTCTTC.

The J gene is TRBJ2-5, the V gene TRBV5-8; possible D gene TRBD2, 5 bases. V shed 0 bases and J shed 4 bases, with 7 bases lying between them. CDR1 and CDR2 from the germline V gene are SGHTS and YDEGEE. The CDR3 is made up of 13 amino acids. The CDR3: CASSLAAGETQYF. The CDR3 coding sequence is TGTGCCAGCAGCTTGGCGGCGGGAGAGACCCAGTACTTC.

Points on this clone: Germline is not matched at one junction end, which may reflect a read error. This chain connects TRBV7-9 to TRBJ2-7; TRBD2 agrees at 8 bases. The CDR3 is 11 amino acids. Germline-derived CDR1 and CDR2 are SEHNR and FQNEAQ (reference sequence). The CDR3 nucleotides are TGTGCCAGCAGCTATCCGGGACTAGAAATCTTC. It codes for CASSYPGLEIF.